This T cell receptor (beta chain) is drawn from a study of CXCR3-negative and CXCR3-positive naive CD8 T cells. The TRB cDNA libraries were prepared by 5' RACE with UMI labels. TCRdb reprocessed the 5' RACE reads, keeping one entry per CDR3 protein, no DNA. With around 63,000 distinct CDR3 sequences in the sample, the ten largest clones hold about 4.9%. Broader study findings: Higher TRB CDR3 hydrophobicity marked CXCR3-positive naive cells relative to CXCR3-negative naive cells.

A remark on this clonotype: Its target is not known.

This CDR3 comprises 17 residues. Germline V gene data show CDR1 as SEHNR and CDR2 as FQNEAQ (reference sequence). This TCR came from a human donor in good health. Some clones in this sample may be carry-over from other donors' samples. Input material: naive CXCR3+ CD8+ T cells from blood. Subset of the sample: CD45RO-CCR7+CD27+CD95- naive CD8+ T cells expressing CXCR3 (TNR3+). The gene calls are TRBV7-9 and TRBJ2-2; TCRdb's D call of TRBD2 is untestable without DNA. The CDR3 spells CASSMPGLAANTGELFF.